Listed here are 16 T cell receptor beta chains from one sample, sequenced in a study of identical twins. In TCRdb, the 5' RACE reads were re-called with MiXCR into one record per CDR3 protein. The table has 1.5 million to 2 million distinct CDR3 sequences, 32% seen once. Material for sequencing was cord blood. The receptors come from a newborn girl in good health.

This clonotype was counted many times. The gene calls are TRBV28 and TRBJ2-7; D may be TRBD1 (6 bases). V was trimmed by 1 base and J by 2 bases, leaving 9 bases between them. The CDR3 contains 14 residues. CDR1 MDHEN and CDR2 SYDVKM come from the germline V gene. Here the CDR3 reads CASSLFGGTYEQYF. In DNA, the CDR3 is TGTGCCAGCAGTTTATTTGGGGGCACCTACGAGCAGTACTTC.

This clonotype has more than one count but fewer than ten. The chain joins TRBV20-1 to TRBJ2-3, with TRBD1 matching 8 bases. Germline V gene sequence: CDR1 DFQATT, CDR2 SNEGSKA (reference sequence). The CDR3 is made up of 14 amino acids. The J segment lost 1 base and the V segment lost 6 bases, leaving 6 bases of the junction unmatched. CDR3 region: CSAPSRGRTDTQYF. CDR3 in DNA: TGCAGTGCACCGAGCAGGGGGCGCACAGATACGCAGTATTTT.

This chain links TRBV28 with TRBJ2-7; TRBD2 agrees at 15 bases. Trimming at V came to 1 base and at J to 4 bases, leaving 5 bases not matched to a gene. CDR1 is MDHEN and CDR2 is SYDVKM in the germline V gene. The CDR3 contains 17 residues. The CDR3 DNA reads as TGTGCCAGCAGTTTATATTCTGGGACTAGCGGGAGGTACGAGCAGTACTTC. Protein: CASSLYSGTSGRYEQYF.

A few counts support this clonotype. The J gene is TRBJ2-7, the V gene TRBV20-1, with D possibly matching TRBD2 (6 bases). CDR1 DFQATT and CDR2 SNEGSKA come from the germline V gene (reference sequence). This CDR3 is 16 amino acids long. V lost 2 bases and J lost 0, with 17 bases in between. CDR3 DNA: TGCAGTGCTAGACGGTTAGATCGGGAGCCCTCCTACGAGCAGTACTTC. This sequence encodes CSARRLDREPSYEQYF.

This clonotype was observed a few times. The DNA of the CDR3 is TGCGCCAGCAGCCAGCGGGTTAGCTCCTACAATGAGCAGTTCTTC. Its protein product is CASSQRVSSYNEQFF. This chain joins TRBV5-1 and TRBJ2-1; possibly TRBD2 for D (6 bases). The CDR3 has 15 amino acids. V was trimmed by 4 bases and J by 0 bases, leaving 11 bases between them. Germline CDR1 reads SGHRS; CDR2 reads YFSETQ.

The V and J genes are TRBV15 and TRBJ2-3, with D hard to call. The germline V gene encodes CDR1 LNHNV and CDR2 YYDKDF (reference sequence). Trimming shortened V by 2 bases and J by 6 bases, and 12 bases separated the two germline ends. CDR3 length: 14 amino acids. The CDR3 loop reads CATSRRIDGDTQYF. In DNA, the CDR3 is TGTGCCACCAGCAGACGAATAGATGGCGATACGCAGTATTTT.

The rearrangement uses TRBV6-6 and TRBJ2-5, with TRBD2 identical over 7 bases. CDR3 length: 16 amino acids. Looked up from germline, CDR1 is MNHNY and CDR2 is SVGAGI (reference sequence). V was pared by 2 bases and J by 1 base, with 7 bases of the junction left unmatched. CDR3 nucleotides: TGTGCCAGCAGTTACGCCGGGCGGGGGTCCCAAGAGACCCAGTACTTC. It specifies CASSYAGRGSQETQYF.

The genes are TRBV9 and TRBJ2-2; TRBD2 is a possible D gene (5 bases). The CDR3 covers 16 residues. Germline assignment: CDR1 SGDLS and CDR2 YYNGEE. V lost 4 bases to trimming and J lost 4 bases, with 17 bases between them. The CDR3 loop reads CASSPTSSWGTGELFF. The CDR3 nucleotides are TGTGCCAGCAGCCCTACGTCTAGCTGGGGCACCGGGGAGCTGTTTTTT.

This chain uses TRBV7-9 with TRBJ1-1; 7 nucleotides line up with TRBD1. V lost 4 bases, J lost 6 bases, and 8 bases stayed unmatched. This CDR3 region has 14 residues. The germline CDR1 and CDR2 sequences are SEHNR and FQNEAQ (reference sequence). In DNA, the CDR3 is TGTGCCAGCAGCTCCCACAGGGGTAACGCTGAAGCTTTCTTT. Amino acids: CASSSHRGNAEAFF.

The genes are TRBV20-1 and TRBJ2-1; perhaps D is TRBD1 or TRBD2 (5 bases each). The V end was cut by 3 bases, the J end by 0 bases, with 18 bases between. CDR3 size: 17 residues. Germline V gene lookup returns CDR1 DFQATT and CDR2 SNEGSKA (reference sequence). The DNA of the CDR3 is TGCAGTGCTAGGGCACGGGGCCAGCTGAGCTCCTACAATGAGCAGTTCTTC. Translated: CSARARGQLSSYNEQFF.

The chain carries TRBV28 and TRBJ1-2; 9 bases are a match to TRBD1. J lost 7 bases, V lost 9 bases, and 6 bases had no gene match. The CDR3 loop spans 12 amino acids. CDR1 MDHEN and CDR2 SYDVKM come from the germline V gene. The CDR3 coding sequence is TGTGCCAGTCTCACAGGGGGCGGTGGCTACACCTTC. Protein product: CASLTGGGGYTF.

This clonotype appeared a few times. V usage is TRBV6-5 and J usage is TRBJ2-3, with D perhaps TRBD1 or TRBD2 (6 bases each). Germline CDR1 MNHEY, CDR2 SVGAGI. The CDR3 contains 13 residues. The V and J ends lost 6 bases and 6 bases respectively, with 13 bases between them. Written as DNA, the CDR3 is TGTGCCAGCAGGGGGGGCGACAGGGATACGCAGTATTTT. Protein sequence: CASRGGDRDTQYF.

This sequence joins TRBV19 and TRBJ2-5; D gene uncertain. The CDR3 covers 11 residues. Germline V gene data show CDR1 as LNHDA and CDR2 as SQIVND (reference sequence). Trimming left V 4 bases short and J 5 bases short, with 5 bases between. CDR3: CASSNSETQYF. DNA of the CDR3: TGTGCCAGTAGTAATTCGGAGACCCAGTACTTC.

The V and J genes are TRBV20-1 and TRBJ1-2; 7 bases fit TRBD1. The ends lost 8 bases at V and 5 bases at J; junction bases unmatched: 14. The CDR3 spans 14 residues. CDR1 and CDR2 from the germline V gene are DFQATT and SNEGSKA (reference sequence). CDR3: CSSPAGGSLYGYTF. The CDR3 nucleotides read TGCAGTTCTCCAGCAGGGGGATCACTATATGGCTACACCTTC.

The CDR3 DNA reads TGTGCCAGCAGCTTACAGGGGCCCAATTCACCCCTCCACTTT. Translated, it gives CASSLQGPNSPLHF. The chain employs TRBV13 and TRBJ1-6; TRBD1 might be the D (6 bases). CDR3 length: 14 amino acids. Germline assignment: CDR1 PRHDT and CDR2 FYEKMQ (reference sequence). Trimming cost V 2 bases and J 7 bases, with 9 bases left between them.

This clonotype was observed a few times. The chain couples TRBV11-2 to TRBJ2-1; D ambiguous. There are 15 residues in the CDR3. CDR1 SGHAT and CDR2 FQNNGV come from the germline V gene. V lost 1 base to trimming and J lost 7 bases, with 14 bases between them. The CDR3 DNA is TGTGCCAGCAGCTTAGTTCGACAAACGCTAAATGAGCAGTTCTTC. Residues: CASSLVRQTLNEQFF.